The 17 T cell receptor beta chains reported below all come from one sample, sequenced in a study of T cells in Graves' hyperthyroidism and ophthalmopathy. Amplified regions were TCR beta CDR3 sequences from RNA transcripts. HTBI primers drove first-round RT-PCR of the TCR CDR3. TCRdb re-called the multiplex PCR reads with MiXCR, one entry per CDR3 protein. The table includes around 290,000 distinct CDR3 sequences, over 15% detected once. Material: blood. All receptors derive from a woman aged 55 to 70 with Graves' ophthalmopathy.

This clonotype turned up a few times. V gene TRBV5-8 combines with J gene TRBJ2-2; D gene unclear. V was trimmed by 5 bases and J by 5 bases, leaving 7 bases between them. CDR3 length: 12 residues. Germline CDR1 SGHTS, CDR2 YDEGEE. As DNA, the CDR3 is TGTGCCAGCAGTCCGGAGACCGGGGAGCTGTTTTTT. Its translation: CASSPETGELFF.

In regard to this clonotype: Just one base apart from a much larger clone, this may be a read error. The genes are TRBV5-1 and TRBJ2-7; 8 nucleotides align to TRBD1. This CDR3 region has 16 residues. Germline V lookup: CDR1 SGHRS, CDR2 YFSETQ. V shed 0 bases and J 6 bases; nucleotides not matched to a gene: 11. In DNA form, the CDR3 reads TGCGCCAGCAGCTTGGGCCCACGGCAGGGGGCCTCCGAGCAGTACTTC. It encodes CASSLGPRQGASEQYF.

In this sample, this clonotype turned up many times. The V gene is TRBV20-1, the J gene TRBJ2-7, with 7 nucleotides matching TRBD2. The CDR3 is 16 residues long. V gave up 4 bases and J gave up 5 bases; unmatched junction bases: 17. CDR1 and CDR2 (germline): DFQATT, SNEGSKA (reference sequence). The CDR3, as DNA: TGCAGTGCTACGGACCGGGCTCGCAGCGGGACCAACGAGCAGTACTTC. Its translation: CSATDRARSGTNEQYF.

This clonotype has a handful of counts. The chain carries TRBV4-3 and TRBJ1-4; possibly TRBD1 for D (6 bases). V lost 2 bases and J 7 bases, leaving 17 bases between the germline ends. Per the germline V gene, CDR1 is LGHNA and CDR2 is YSLEER. The length of the CDR3 is 16 residues. The DNA for the CDR3 is TGCGCCAGCAGCCAACCGGCGGGCAGGGGAGGTGAAAAACTGTTTTTT. It translates to CASSQPAGRGGEKLFF.

The chain carries TRBV5-1 and TRBJ1-6, with TRBD1 matching over 7 bases. The length of the CDR3 is 16 residues. V lost 0 bases and J lost 6; bases outside the gene matches: 6. Germline CDR1 reads SGHRS; CDR2 reads YFSETQ. CDR3 residues: CASSLATGQINSPLHF. As DNA, the CDR3 is TGCGCCAGCAGCTTGGCAACGGGACAGATTAATTCACCCCTCCACTTT.

This clonotype was observed many times. At one end, the junction sequence differs from germline, possibly due to a read error. The V gene is TRBV6-1, the J gene TRBJ1-6, with a tentative D call TRBD1 (5 bases). Looked up from germline, CDR1 is MNHNS and CDR2 is SASEGT. CDR3 length: 15 residues. Here the CDR3 reads CASTELWTRNSPLHF. In nucleotides, the CDR3 is TGTGCCAGCACTGAATTATGGACACGGAATTCACCCCTCCACTTT.

This clonotype appeared a few times. The rearrangement uses TRBV2 and TRBJ1-1; 9 bases match TRBD1. Losses at the gene ends were 7 bases for V and 0 bases for J; bases not matched to a gene: 3. This CDR3 has 14 residues. Looked up from germline, CDR1 is SNHLY and CDR2 is FYNNEI. In DNA form, the CDR3 reads TGTGCCAGCACCAACAGGGGGCTGAACACTGAAGCTTTCTTT. Protein product: CASTNRGLNTEAFF.

The J gene is TRBJ2-2, the V gene TRBV20-1, with D possibly TRBD2 on 6 matching bases. The germline V and J ends were trimmed by 0 bases and 0 bases, with 23 bases remaining between them. CDR1 is DFQATT, CDR2 SNEGSKA, per germline (reference sequence). CDR3 length equals 20 residues. The CDR3 spells CSARDIYGTREQANTGELFF. The CDR3 DNA reads TGCAGTGCTAGAGACATTTACGGGACTCGCGAGCAAGCGAACACCGGGGAGCTGTTTTTT.

This clonotype was seen repeatedly, ten times or more. This rearrangement joins TRBV28 to TRBJ1-2; D gene ambiguous. CDR1 is MDHEN, CDR2 SYDVKM, per germline. This CDR3 is built from 16 residues. Trimming shortened V by 3 bases and J by 0 bases, and 14 bases separated the two germline ends. CDR3 bases: TGTGCCAGCAGTTTCAGTGGATCGAGAGCTAACTATGGCTACACCTTC. Amino acid sequence: CASSFSGSRANYGYTF.

Ten or more counts support this clonotype. The CDR3, as DNA: TGTGCCAGCAGACAGTCCGGGACACAGAATCAGCCCCAGCATTTT. Protein: CASRQSGTQNQPQHF. The V call is TRBV28, the J call TRBJ1-5; the D gene is possibly TRBD1 (6 bases). The V and J ends lost 6 bases and 4 bases respectively, with 16 bases between them. CDR3 size: 15 residues. The germline gives CDR1 MDHEN, CDR2 SYDVKM.

Ten or more counts support this clonotype. The DNA of the CDR3 is TGTGCCAGCAGCTCTCTCTTTCAGCCGGGCCGCGGGAAAAACTACGAGCAGTACTTC. It yields the protein CASSSLFQPGRGKNYEQYF. The rearrangement joins TRBV7-9 to TRBJ2-7, with D tentatively TRBD2 (6 bases). Trimming cost V 4 bases and J 3 bases, with 28 bases left between them. The CDR3 totals 19 residues. Germline-derived CDR1 and CDR2 are SEHNR and FQNEAQ (reference sequence).

The chain is built from TRBV6-5 and TRBJ2-7, with 12 bases lining up with TRBD2. Germline trimming cut 0 bases from V and 4 bases from J; bases unmatched to any gene: 4. This CDR3 comprises 16 residues. Germline-derived CDR1 and CDR2 are MNHEY and SVGAGI. The CDR3 spells CASSYSTSGRKYEQYF. The DNA for the CDR3 is TGTGCCAGCAGTTACTCGACTAGCGGGAGAAAATACGAGCAGTACTTC.

In this sample, this clonotype turned up many times. The chain's CDR3 is CASSYSKPGANVLTF. DNA for the CDR3: TGTGCCAGCAGTTACTCGAAGCCTGGGGCCAACGTCCTGACTTTC. This chain links TRBV6-2 or TRBV6-3 with TRBJ2-6, with D unresolved. Germline V lookup: CDR1 MNHEY, CDR2 SVGEGT. With 0 bases removed from V and 2 bases from J, the gap between germline ends came to 5 bases. The CDR3 extends over 15 amino acids.

This clonotype turned up a few times. The chain uses TRBV5-1 and TRBJ2-1; TRBD2 matches 9 bases. This CDR3 comprises 16 residues. The V and J ends lost 4 bases and 4 bases, in that order; junction bases with no gene match: 9. Germline-derived CDR1 and CDR2 are SGHRS and YFSETQ. CDR3 sequence (DNA): TGCGCCAGCAGCCTGGGGGGAGCGGGGGGTTACAATGAGCAGTTCTTC. It translates to CASSLGGAGGYNEQFF.

This clonotype occurred a few times. The gene calls are TRBV28 and TRBJ2-3; D remains unclear. Germline V gene sequence: CDR1 MDHEN, CDR2 SYDVKM. This CDR3 is built from 11 residues. With 6 bases removed from V and 6 bases from J, the gap between germline ends came to 7 bases. The CDR3 coding sequence is TGTGCCAGCAGAAGTAGTGATACGCAGTATTTT. Translating gives CASRSSDTQYF.

This clonotype was seen many times. This sequence joins TRBV12-5 and TRBJ2-1; tentatively, D is TRBD1 (6 bases). This CDR3 is 14 amino acids long. Germline lookup yields CDR1 LGHNT and CDR2 FRNRAP. The V gene lost 3 bases and the J gene lost 4 bases, with 10 bases spanning the gap. The DNA of the CDR3 is TGTGCTAGTGGTTTACAGGGATCTTACAATGAGCAGTTCTTC. Its translation: CASGLQGSYNEQFF.

This clonotype was found many times. J is TRBJ2-4 and V is TRBV20-1, with 7 bases that match TRBD2. Germline CDR1 DFQATT, CDR2 SNEGSKA (reference sequence). The V segment lost 3 bases and the J segment 0 bases; nucleotides outside the gene matches: 11. The CDR3 is 17 residues long. The CDR3 loop is CSARGGSAVLAKNIQYF. The CDR3 DNA follows: TGCAGTGCTAGGGGGGGGAGCGCGGTGTTAGCCAAAAACATTCAGTACTTC.